This is a list of T cell receptor beta chains from one sample in a study of cytomegalovirus exposure and HLA in healthy donors. Repertoires were generated with immunoSEQ multiplex PCR, while TCRdb's copy carries only in-frame clones and drops some. In the table there are around 130,000 clones, about 80% of which are singletons. Sample: PBMCs. Every receptor here comes from a man in his thirties or forties in good health and CMV-seronegative. Each CDR3 is given with its conserved first and last residue. The D gene is left open where the match is weak. Size is stated for part of the rows, as once, few or many counts, or as a class when the clone is expanded.

v_gene,j_gene,abundance,d_gene,CDR3aa,CDR3nt
TRBV15,TRBJ2-7,NA,TRBD2,CATSSQQLAGEQYF,TGTGCCACCAGCAGCCAGCAGCTAGCGGGCGAGCAGTACTTC
TRBV19,TRBJ1-4,NA,NA,CASSIPPHDRFNEKLFF,TGTGCCAGTAGTATACCTCCCCACGACAGATTTAATGAAAAACTGTTTTTT
TRBV7-6,TRBJ1-4,NA,TRBD1,CASSSRDRAEKLFF,TGTGCCAGCAGCTCTCGGGACAGGGCTGAAAAACTGTTTTTT
TRBV15,TRBJ1-5,NA,NA,CATSRDRGLQPQHF,TGTGCCACCAGCAGAGATAGGGGTTTGCAGCCCCAGCATTTT
TRBV7-9,TRBJ2-6,NA,NA,CASRRNPGLPLPGANVLTF,TGTGCCAGCAGACGAAACCCGGGACTCCCCTTGCCTGGGGCCAACGTCCTGACTTTC
TRBV15,TRBJ2-7,NA,NA,CATSRGGSYEQYF,TGTGCCACCAGCAGAGGAGGGTCCTACGAGCAGTACTTC
TRBV6-1,TRBJ1-5,NA,NA,CASSDPNQPQHF,TGTGCCAGCAGTGACCCTAATCAGCCCCAGCATTTT
TRBV6-6,TRBJ2-3,NA,NA,CASKGGDTQYF,TGTGCCAGCAAGGGGGGGGATACGCAGTATTTT
TRBV21-1,TRBJ1-5,few,NA,CASRFGRWDRGNQPQHF,TGTGCCAGCAGATTCGGGAGGTGGGACAGGGGCAATCAGCCCCAGCATTTT
TRBV7-9,TRBJ2-5,NA,NA,CASSLAAGGETQYF,TGTGCCAGCAGCTTAGCGGCTGGTGGAGAGACCCAGTACTTC
TRBV28,TRBJ1-4,NA,TRBD1,CASSLEPRTGIYEKLFF,TGTGCCAGCAGTTTAGAACCACGGACAGGCATCTATGAAAAACTGTTTTTT
TRBV20-1,TRBJ2-7,few,NA,CSAEGGREQYF,TGCAGTGCTGAGGGGGGGCGCGAGCAGTACTTC
TRBV28,TRBJ2-1,NA,TRBD1,CASSSHPGQGIEQFF,TGTGCCAGCAGTTCTCACCCGGGACAGGGGATTGAGCAGTTCTTC
TRBV6-4,TRBJ2-3,NA,NA,CASSDSIILWRDECTDTQYF,TGTGCCAGCAGTGACTCGATTATACTTTGGAGGGATGAGTGCACAGATACGCAGTATTTT
TRBV7-3,TRBJ2-2,NA,NA,CASSPTPGTNTGELFF,TGTGCCAGCAGCCCGACCCCGGGAACGAACACCGGGGAGCTGTTTTTT
TRBV29-1,TRBJ2-7,NA,TRBD1,CSAEDRGSSYEQYF,TGCAGCGCCGAGGACAGGGGGAGCTCCTACGAGCAGTACTTC
TRBV11-2,TRBJ2-7,NA,NA,CASSLWLSYEQYF,TGTGCCAGCAGCTTATGGCTCTCCTACGAGCAGTACTTC
TRBV2,TRBJ2-5,NA,NA,CASSALTAGETQYF,TGTGCCAGCAGTGCTTTGACAGCGGGAGAGACCCAGTACTTC
TRBV5-6,TRBJ1-4,NA,TRBD1,CASSRDRGKGEKLFF,TGTGCCAGCAGCAGAGACAGGGGAAAGGGTGAAAAACTGTTTTTT
TRBV2,TRBJ1-4,NA,NA,CASSNREFATNEKLFF,TGTGCCAGCAGTAACAGGGAATTCGCAACTAATGAAAAACTGTTTTTT
TRBV27,TRBJ2-3,NA,NA,CASSFSLASLTDTQYF,TGTGCCAGCAGTTTCTCGTTGGCTAGCCTAACAGATACGCAGTATTTT
TRBV5-1,TRBJ1-4,NA,NA,CASSLAYRHNEKLFF,TGCGCCAGCAGCTTGGCCTACAGGCATAATGAAAAACTGTTTTTT
TRBV10-2,TRBJ1-5,NA,TRBD1,CASSESKGGQGSIRNQPQHF,TGCGCCAGCAGTGAGTCTAAGGGAGGACAGGGGAGTATTCGCAATCAGCCCCAGCATTTT
TRBV5-1,TRBJ1-5,few,NA,CASSLDSTGNQPQHF,TGCGCCAGCAGCTTGGATTCAACAGGTAATCAGCCCCAGCATTTT
TRBV25-1,TRBJ1-3,NA,NA,CASTPPGGAGNTIYF,TGTGCCAGCACCCCCCCGGGGGGAGCTGGAAACACCATATATTTT
TRBV21-1,TRBJ1-5,NA,NA,CASSVRESLGNQPQHF,TGTGCCAGCAGCGTCAGGGAAAGTTTAGGGAATCAGCCCCAGCATTTT
TRBV7-9,TRBJ2-5,NA,NA,CASSFGSGEETQYF,TGTGCCAGCAGCTTCGGGTCCGGAGAAGAGACCCAGTACTTC
TRBV5-1,TRBJ2-5,NA,TRBD2,CASSLGGSGLETQYF,TGCGCCAGCAGCTTAGGCGGTAGCGGGCTAGAGACCCAGTACTTC
TRBV14,TRBJ2-5,NA,TRBD2,CASSQGRLAGKETQYF,TGTGCCAGCAGCCAAGGAAGGCTAGCGGGGAAAGAGACCCAGTACTTC
TRBV6-5,TRBJ1-2,NA,NA,CASSYFPGTIYGYTF,TGTGCCAGCAGTTACTTCCCCGGGACAATCTATGGCTACACCTTC
TRBV19,TRBJ1-5,once,TRBD1,CASRDRDKGSNQPQHF,TGTGCCAGTAGAGACAGGGACAAAGGAAGCAATCAGCCCCAGCATTTT
TRBV28,TRBJ1-3,NA,NA,CASSSQGIGTIYF,TGTGCCAGCAGTTCGCAGGGGATAGGCACCATATATTTT
TRBV21-1,TRBJ1-1,NA,NA,CAPQGSGTEMNTEAFF,TGTGCCCCCCAGGGGTCCGGGACAGAGATGAACACTGAAGCTTTCTTT
TRBV30,TRBJ2-4,few,NA,CAWSVLRTSPALAKNIQYF,TGTGCCTGGAGTGTACTACGGACATCACCAGCACTAGCCAAAAACATTCAGTACTTC